Sequencing of this TCR beta chain was carried out in a study of monozygotic twins with cystic fibrosis (dated by TCRdb to about 2021). Regarding the research as a whole: Barcoded libraries were made from about 3 micrograms of fragmented DNA using roughly 16 PCR cycles. To gauge how much genetics shapes V and J gene usage, the researchers compared TCR beta repertoires both within and across 16 monozygotic twin pairs who have cystic fibrosis. Data for three of the twin pairs had been reported previously in another context. On the day blood was drawn, the twins' weight-for-height and FEVPerc (FEV1 disease centile) were ranked against those of the 1,000 or so cohort participants. Ten female and six male twin pairs, aged about 2.0 to 36.4 years (median roughly 9 years) and mostly children and adolescents, were included in the cohort.

The twin pairs came from the European Cystic Fibrosis Twin and Sibling Study Cohort, which recruited patients from about 160 CF clinics across 14 European countries. Zygosity and CFTR genotype were verified in-house, and zygosity was tested by multiplex PCR of nine short tandem repeat loci. Peripheral blood was sampled from each twin, with clinical parameters recorded on the day of blood sampling. Genomic DNA was isolated from peripheral blood cells with phenol/chloroform and kept in TE buffer at 4 degrees C. The full study reports these points: Sharing of nucleotide-identical clonotypes was significantly greater within monozygotic CF twin pairs than between unrelated CF individuals (P = 0.000026, Mann-Whitney). Simpson clonality tended to be low (median approximately 0.0095), which suggests a naive-dominated repertoire, although clonality was higher in the most severely affected patients. The greatest similarity to the co-twin was observed for V gene usage in 13 of 16 pairs and for J usage in 8 of 16 pairs, which suggested genetic constraints. No association turned up between shared CDR3 numbers and age, concordance or disease severity, and the cohort was small.

Of note for this clone: The antigen it binds to is not known. The input lacks base qualities; no much larger clone sits a single base away.

Deletion took 5 bases off V and 5 bases off J, with a span of 21 bases between the germline ends. The germline V gene (reference sequence) gives CDR1 as GTSNPN and CDR2 as SVGIG. From cysteine to phenylalanine, the CDR3 is 15 amino acids long. Left in the record is the CDR3 DNA by itself, 45 bases read in frame from the first base. TCR beta CDR3 regions were amplified by multiplex PCR with the immunoSEQ immune profiling system according to the manufacturer's instructions. An Illumina NextSeq system was used for sequencing. The study's processing was this. The immunoSEQ Analyzer platform handled processing of the sequence data, and clonality was calculated by taking the square root of Simpson's index of productive rearrangements. V and J usage similarity was measured by Jensen-Shannon distance, and CDR3 generation probabilities were computed with OLGA. The immuneACCESS database (August 2020) and VDJdb (December 2020) were searched for shared CDR3 sequences. This immuneACCESS table, as held by TCRdb, lists in-frame sequences with V and J called but not all clones. Of the missing ones, under half trace to an unresolved V gene in checked studies; the others have no known cause. V and J calls plus clone size are reproduced from that table; the DNA served to infer D and trimming. Across this sample there are some 31,000 clones, with around four fifths seen only once. Of the sample, 0.88% falls within the top ten clones.

This receptor was obtained from a girl aged 2-10 years with cystic fibrosis. This chain is built from TRBV30 and TRBJ1-1; TRBD1 is perhaps the D gene, given 5 matching bases. The specimen was blood. The CDR3 has the sequence CAWGDMGHPGTEAFF. The DNA is as follows: TGTGCCTGGGGGGATATGGGGCATCCGGGAACTGAAGCTTTCTTT.